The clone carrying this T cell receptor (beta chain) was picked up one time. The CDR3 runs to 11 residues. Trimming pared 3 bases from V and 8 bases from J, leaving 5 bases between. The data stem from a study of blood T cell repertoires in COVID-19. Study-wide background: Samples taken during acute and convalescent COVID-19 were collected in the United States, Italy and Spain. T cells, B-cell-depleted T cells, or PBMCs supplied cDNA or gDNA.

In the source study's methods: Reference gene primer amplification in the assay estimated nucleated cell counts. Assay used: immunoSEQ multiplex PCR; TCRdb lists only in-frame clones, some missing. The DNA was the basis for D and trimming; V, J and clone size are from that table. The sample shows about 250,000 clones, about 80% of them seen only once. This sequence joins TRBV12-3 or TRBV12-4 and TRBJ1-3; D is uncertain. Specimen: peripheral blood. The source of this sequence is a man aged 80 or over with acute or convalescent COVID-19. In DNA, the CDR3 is TGTGCCAGCAGTTTGAGAGACACCATATATTTT. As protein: CASSLRDTIYF.